This T cell receptor (beta chain) originates from a study of HIV-infected patients and healthy controls. The repertoire came from unfractionated whole blood and reflected all unsorted peripheral T cells. This clonotype came up many times. The antigen remains unidentified. Germline CDR1 and CDR2: SEHNR and FQNEAQ (reference sequence). V shed 2 bases, J shed 5 bases, and the junction held 17 bases outside the gene matches. The CDR3 runs to 19 residues. Reverse transcription used approximately 500 ng RNA and constant-region primers for alpha and beta. Each of the alpha and beta chains got its own library through chain-specific third strand synthesis with indices. All rearrangements within a chain used one primer pair; cDNA molecules carried barcodes. Each molecule carried a 12-nucleotide identifier made of two joined random hexamers added before amplification. TCRdb re-derived calls from the 5' RACE reads in MiXCR, one entry per CDR3 protein. Of 15,000 to 20,000 distinct CDR3 sequences in the sample, more than 10% are singletons; the top ten hold over 8.5%.

Findings and caveats of the study: Compared with untreated HIV+ repertoires, healthy controls showed roughly threefold more distinct CDR3s and higher Shannon diversity.

V and J are TRBV7-9 and TRBJ2-1; TRBD2 aligns across 8 bases. This receptor was taken from an adult in good health. Sequenced input: blood. The CDR3 reads CASSLRPPQRGSRNNEQFF. CDR3 coding DNA: TGTGCCAGCAGCTTACGCCCCCCCCAGCGGGGGAGTAGAAACAATGAGCAGTTCTTC.